A single sample is the source of the 9 T cell receptor beta chains below, sequenced in a study of T cells after yellow fever vaccination. TCRdb redid the calling of the 5' RACE reads with MiXCR, one entry per CDR3 protein. The sample yields 550,000 to 750,000 distinct CDR3 sequences, approximately 13% seen once. The sequences come from PBMCs, collected on the day of the yellow fever booster vaccination. Source of these receptors: a man in his thirties or forties who received the YFV17D yellow fever vaccine.

The chain uses TRBV6-5 and TRBJ2-2; TRBD2 might be the D (5 bases). The CDR3 is 15 amino acids. Per the germline V gene, CDR1 is MNHEY and CDR2 is SVGAGI. Trimming left V 0 bases short and J 5 bases short, with 10 bases between. CDR3 residues: CASSYSRAGTGELFF. In DNA, the CDR3 is TGTGCCAGCAGTTACTCGAGGGCAGGAACCGGGGAGCTGTTTTTT.

CDR3 bases: TGTGCCAGCAGTACCGGGACTAGCGTTATTAATGAGCAGTTCTTC. Its translation: CASSTGTSVINEQFF. The rearrangement joins TRBV7-9 to TRBJ2-1; TRBD2 matches 10 bases. This CDR3 has 15 residues. Germline CDR1 and CDR2: SEHNR and FQNEAQ (reference sequence). V lost 6 bases to trimming and J lost 7 bases; unmatched junction nucleotides: 9.

This clonotype appeared once. The CDR3 is CASSFSELAGGSYEQYF. The CDR3 nucleotides are TGTGCCAGCAGCTTCTCAGAATTAGCGGGAGGCTCCTACGAGCAGTACTTC. The chain combines TRBV7-9 with TRBJ2-7; 10 bases map to TRBD2. V dropped 3 bases and J dropped 0; count of bases not matched to a gene: 8. Germline V gives CDR1 SEHNR, CDR2 FQNEAQ (reference sequence). CDR3 size: 17 residues. The entire variable domain, with the rest obtained from reference TRBV7-9 and TRBJ2-7, is as follows: DTGVSQNPRHKITKRGQNVTFRCDPISEHNRLYWYRQTLGQGPEFLTYFQNEAQLEKSRLLSDRFSAERPKGSFSTLEIQRTEQGDSAMYLCASSFSELAGGSYEQYFGPGTRLTVT.

The rearrangement uses TRBV3-1 and TRBJ1-1; weak D call: TRBD1 (5 bases). The CDR3 is made up of 14 amino acids. Trimming removed 4 bases at V and 8 bases at J, with 17 bases between. Germline assignment: CDR1 LGHDT and CDR2 YNNKEL (reference sequence). The CDR3 DNA sequence: TGTGCCAGCAGCCCGGGACCGGCGGGTTCAGAAGCTTTCTTT. It translates to CASSPGPAGSEAFF.

The gene calls are TRBV7-8 and TRBJ1-6; the D is unclear. The CDR3 is made up of 12 amino acids. Germline CDR1 and CDR2: SGHVS and FQNEAQ. Trimming took 0 bases from V and 13 from J, leaving 7 bases between them. For the CDR3, the DNA is TGTGCCAGCAGCTTAGCGCTGTCTCCCCTCCACTTT. Protein product: CASSLALSPLHF.

This clonotype was found many times. The chain couples TRBV10-2 to TRBJ2-1; 11 bases are shared with TRBD2. Germline loops: CDR1 WSHSY, CDR2 SAAADI. V gave up 7 bases and J gave up 5 bases; unmatched junction bases: 4. The CDR3 covers 14 residues. As DNA, the CDR3 is TGCGCCAGCATGGGGACTAGCGGAGACAATGAGCAGTTCTTC. Its protein product is CASMGTSGDNEQFF.

This clonotype was observed at least ten times. CDR3 DNA: TGTGCCAGCAGCTTAAGAGGGAGTGGGGCCTACGAGCAGTACTTC. Translation: CASSLRGSGAYEQYF. The rearrangement joins TRBV11-2 to TRBJ2-7, with TRBD2 as a possible D gene (5 bases). This CDR3 region has 15 residues. The V end was cut by 2 bases, the J end by 2 bases, with 13 bases between. The germline CDR1 and CDR2 sequences are SGHAT and FQNNGV.

This clonotype was observed a handful of times. This rearrangement joins TRBV11-2 to TRBJ2-7, with 10 bases that match TRBD1. The J segment lost 6 bases and the V segment lost 5 bases, leaving 7 bases of the junction unmatched. Looked up from germline, CDR1 is SGHAT and CDR2 is FQNNGV. The length of the CDR3 is 14 residues. The CDR3 DNA reads as TGTGCCAGCAGCCCTGGACAGGGGGTAGGCGAGCAGTACTTC. Translation: CASSPGQGVGEQYF.

This clonotype was seen more than once but under ten times. The chain combines TRBV20-1 with TRBJ2-3; TRBD2 is a possible D gene (5 bases). V lost 5 bases, J lost 2 bases, and 11 bases lay in between. CDR3 length: 13 amino acids. Germline CDR1 DFQATT, CDR2 SNEGSKA (reference sequence). The CDR3 sequence is CSAVSGYTDTQYF. The DNA of the CDR3 is TGCAGTGCTGTCAGCGGATACACAGATACGCAGTATTTT.